One T cell receptor (beta chain) is described in this entry. From germline, CDR1 is LGHNA and CDR2 YNFKEQ. The trim removed 3 bases at V and 8 bases at J, leaving 5 bases unmatched. The CDR3 covers 14 residues. These data belong to a study of T-cell memory formation after mild COVID-19. TCRdb re-called the 5' RACE reads with MiXCR, one entry per CDR3 protein. The sample lists 500,000 to 600,000 distinct CDR3 sequences; over 15% were seen once. The chain recombines TRBV4-2 with TRBJ2-1; 9 positions match TRBD1. The sequence derives from an adult woman who had mild COVID-19 (a few samples of this study predate the infection). Cell type and time point are not known. Sequencing was carried out using PBMCs or a T cell subset sorted from them (not recorded which). The CDR3 reads CASSQVGQGHEQFF. CDR3 bases: TGTGCCAGCAGCCAGGTTGGACAGGGGCATGAGCAGTTCTTC.